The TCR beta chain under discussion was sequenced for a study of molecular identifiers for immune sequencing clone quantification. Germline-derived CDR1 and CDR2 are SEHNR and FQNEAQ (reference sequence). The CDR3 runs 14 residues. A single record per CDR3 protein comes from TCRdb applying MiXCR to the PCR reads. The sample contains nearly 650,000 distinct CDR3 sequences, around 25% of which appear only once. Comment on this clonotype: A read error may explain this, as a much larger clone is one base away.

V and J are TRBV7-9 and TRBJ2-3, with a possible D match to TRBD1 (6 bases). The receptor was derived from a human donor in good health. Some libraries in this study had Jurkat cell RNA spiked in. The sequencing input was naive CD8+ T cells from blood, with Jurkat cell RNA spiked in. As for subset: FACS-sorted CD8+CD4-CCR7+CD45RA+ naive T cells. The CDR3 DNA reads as TGTGCCAGCAGCTTTTCAGGGGACACAGCTACGCAGTATTTT. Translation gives CASSFSGDTATQYF.